Below, 29 T cell receptor beta chains from the same sample are listed, as sequenced in a study of cytomegalovirus exposure and HLA in healthy donors. A multiplex PCR was run with 60 Vbeta primers and 13 Jbeta primers. Libraries were prepared by immunoSEQ multiplex PCR; TCRdb keeps only in-frame clonotypes and omits some of them. The repertoire holds 150,000 to 200,000 clones, with 70% as singletons. Sequenced input: PBMCs. These receptor sequences come from a man between 18 and 29 years old in good health and CMV-seropositive.

The gene calls are TRBV5-1 and TRBJ2-2; 7 bases match TRBD1. CDR1 is SGHRS, CDR2 YFSETQ, per germline. The CDR3 has 16 residues. Trimming at V came to 4 bases and at J to 5 bases, leaving 11 bases not matched to a gene. CDR3 sequence (DNA): TGCGCCAGCAGCCCCAACCGGGACAGAGGAACCGGGGAGCTGTTTTTT. It is translated as CASSPNRDRGTGELFF.

This rearrangement joins TRBV11-2 to TRBJ1-2; D perhaps matches TRBD1 (6 bases). CDR3 length: 16 residues. Germline V CDR1 and CDR2: SGHAT, FQNNGV. With 1 base removed from V and 5 bases from J, the gap between germline ends came to 17 bases. CDR3 region: CASSLGGMDRVYGYTF. In DNA, the CDR3 is TGTGCCAGCAGCTTAGGAGGAATGGACAGAGTTTATGGCTACACCTTC.

The V call is TRBV5-1, the J call TRBJ1-1; the match to TRBD1 covers 7 bases. The germline V gene encodes CDR1 SGHRS and CDR2 YFSETQ. This CDR3 region has 16 residues. V lost 3 bases, J lost 0 bases, and 8 bases stayed unmatched. The CDR3 DNA reads as TGCGCCAGCAGCTCCCCCTTGACAGGGATGAACACTGAAGCTTTCTTT. It encodes CASSSPLTGMNTEAFF. Drawing the rest from reference TRBV5-1 and TRBJ1-1, the complete variable domain is KAGVTQTPRYLIKTRGQQVTLSCSPISGHRSVSWYQQTPGQGLQFLFEYFSETQRNKGNFPGRFSGRQFSNSRSEMNVSTLELGDSALYLCASSSPLTGMNTEAFFGQGTRLTVV.

This clone was detected a few times. The chain carries TRBV30 and TRBJ2-1, with TRBD2 as a possible D gene (5 bases). This CDR3 contains 14 residues. V was trimmed by 3 bases and J by 0 bases, leaving 9 bases between them. From germline, CDR1 is GTSNPN and CDR2 SVGIG (reference sequence). As DNA, the CDR3 is TGTGCCTGGAGGCGGAGGAGCTCCTACAATGAGCAGTTCTTC. Protein sequence: CAWRRRSSYNEQFF. Filled out from reference TRBV30 and TRBJ2-1, the complete variable domain reads SQTIHQWPATLVQPVGSPLSLECTVEGTSNPNLYWYRQAAGRGLQLLFYSVGIGQISSEVPQNLSASRPQDRQFILSSKKLLLSDSGFYLCAWRRRSSYNEQFFGPGTRLTVL.

This clone was detected once. The V call is TRBV6-1, the J call TRBJ2-7; D unclear. Trimming shortened V by 0 bases and J by 2 bases, and 11 bases separated the two germline ends. CDR3 length equals 15 residues. Germline loops: CDR1 MNHNS, CDR2 SASEGT. This CDR3 reads CASSEAPRVAYEQYV. The CDR3 coding sequence is TGTGCCAGCAGTGAAGCTCCCCGGGTAGCCTACGAGCAGTACGTC.

This chain connects TRBV2 to TRBJ2-3; 7 bases are shared with TRBD1. This CDR3 has 16 residues. Germline V gene lookup returns CDR1 SNHLY and CDR2 FYNNEI. After removal of 6 bases from V and 0 bases from J, the junction contained 9 bases not matched to a gene. CDR3 sequence (DNA): TGTGCCAGCAGCCCCCACAGGGGACCAAGCACAGATACGCAGTATTTT. As protein: CASSPHRGPSTDTQYF.

The chain combines TRBV10-2 with TRBJ2-2; possible D gene TRBD2, 6 bases. The germline V gene has CDR1 WSHSY and CDR2 SAAADI. Deletions cut 2 bases from V and 6 bases from J, with 13 bases between. The CDR3 consists of 15 residues. The chain's CDR3 is CASSETSLGAGELFF. The CDR3 nucleotides are TGCGCCAGCAGTGAGACTAGCCTGGGGGCCGGGGAGCTGTTTTTT.

This clone was seen once. The CDR3 is CASSLAGQGYNEQFF. CDR3 in DNA: TGCGCCAGCAGTCTCGCGGGACAGGGGTACAATGAGCAGTTCTTC. V gene TRBV10-1 combines with J gene TRBJ2-1; TRBD1 agrees at 10 bases. In germline, CDR1 is WNHNN, CDR2 SYGVQD (reference sequence). The CDR3 is made up of 15 amino acids. The V and J ends lost 5 bases and 4 bases, in that order; junction bases with no gene match: 5.

This clone has just a few counts. The chain carries TRBV27 and TRBJ1-5, with D perhaps matching TRBD1 (5 bases). Germline CDR1 MNHEY, CDR2 SMNVEV (reference sequence). Between the trimmed V and J ends, which lost 3 bases and 3 bases, there was a span of 9 bases. The CDR3 spans 14 residues. CDR3 amino acids: CASSFAGINQPQHF. CDR3 sequence (DNA): TGTGCCAGCAGTTTCGCAGGGATCAATCAGCCCCAGCATTTT.

This clone was detected a few times. The chain recombines TRBV4-1 with TRBJ2-5; TRBD2 agrees at 9 bases. CDR3 length: 18 amino acids. Germline V gene lookup returns CDR1 MGHRA and CDR2 YSYEKL. J gave up 0 bases and V 2 bases, and 10 bases lay outside the gene matches. The CDR3 protein is CASSQFWASGTYQETQYF. The CDR3 nucleotides are TGCGCCAGCAGCCAATTTTGGGCTAGCGGGACGTACCAAGAGACCCAGTACTTC.

This clone turned up a few times. The chain combines TRBV9 with TRBJ1-2; D is undetermined. The CDR3 runs to 13 residues. Trimming took off 6 bases at V and 1 base at J, with 10 bases between the two ends. The germline gives CDR1 SGDLS, CDR2 YYNGEE. The CDR3 spells CASTAGFNYGYTF. CDR3 nucleotide sequence: TGTGCCAGCACCGCGGGGTTTAACTATGGCTACACCTTC.

This rearrangement joins TRBV10-3 to TRBJ1-1; 9 nucleotides align to TRBD1. The CDR3 length is 14 residues. The J segment lost 1 base and the V segment lost 5 bases, leaving 2 bases of the junction unmatched. Looked up from germline, CDR1 is ENHRY and CDR2 is SYGVKD. CDR3 nucleotide sequence: TGTGCCATCAGTAAGGGACAGGGGAACACTGAAGCTTTCTTT. Its translation is CAISKGQGNTEAFF.

The DNA for the CDR3 is TGCGCCAGCAGCTTTTCCCGACAGGGCCTTTTGAGCTCCTACAATGAGCAGTTCTTC. As protein: CASSFSRQGLLSSYNEQFF. The rearrangement uses TRBV5-1 and TRBJ2-1; 7 bases agree with TRBD1. The CDR3 runs 19 residues. The germline CDR1 and CDR2 sequences are SGHRS and YFSETQ. The V segment lost 2 bases and the J segment 0 bases; nucleotides outside the gene matches: 14.

The chain couples TRBV30 to TRBJ2-3, with 14 bases that match TRBD2. V lost 0 bases to trimming and J lost 5 bases; unmatched junction nucleotides: 4. Germline lookup yields CDR1 GTSNPN and CDR2 SVGIG (reference sequence). This CDR3 has 16 residues. CDR3 region: CAWSVGLAGGLDTQYF. Written as DNA, the CDR3 is TGTGCCTGGAGTGTTGGACTAGCGGGAGGATTAGATACGCAGTATTTT.

The rearrangement joins TRBV29-1 to TRBJ1-2; no clear D gene. Looked up from germline, CDR1 is SQVTM and CDR2 is ANQGSEA. This CDR3 comprises 12 residues. Trimming shortened V by 4 bases and J by 3 bases, and 9 bases separated the two germline ends. CDR3 in amino acids: CSVGTVDYGYTF. In nucleotides, the CDR3 is TGCAGCGTTGGCACAGTCGACTATGGCTACACCTTC.

The CDR3 spells CASSLGGRGYNQPQHF. Written as DNA, the CDR3 is TGTGCCAGCAGCTTAGGCGGCAGGGGATACAATCAGCCCCAGCATTTT. V and J are TRBV7-2 and TRBJ1-5; a weak D match, TRBD1 (6 bases). Trimming took 1 base from V and 3 from J, leaving 13 bases between them. The CDR3 runs 16 residues. CDR1 is SGHTA and CDR2 is FQGNSA in the germline V gene.

The chain couples TRBV5-1 to TRBJ2-5; TRBD1 matches 11 bases. This CDR3 has 16 residues. J lost 4 bases, V lost 0 bases, and 5 bases had no gene match. CDR1 SGHRS and CDR2 YFSETQ come from the germline V gene. CDR3 loop: CASSLVGTGGIETQYF. Written as DNA, the CDR3 is TGCGCCAGCAGCTTGGTTGGGACAGGGGGTATAGAGACCCAGTACTTC.

The rearrangement joins TRBV19 to TRBJ1-3, with D tentatively TRBD1 (5 bases). The CDR3 is 16 amino acids. Germline assignment: CDR1 LNHDA and CDR2 SQIVND (reference sequence). Trimming took off 6 bases at V and 0 bases at J, with 15 bases between the two ends. DNA for the CDR3: TGTGCCAGTAGGTCAGCCGTAACAGGCTCTGGAAACACCATATATTTT. Translation: CASRSAVTGSGNTIYF.

The V and J genes are TRBV19 and TRBJ1-2; D is unclear. This CDR3 region has 13 residues. CDR1 is LNHDA, CDR2 SQIVND, per germline (reference sequence). Trimming left V 7 bases short and J 6 bases short, with 15 bases between. CDR3 nucleotide sequence: TGTGCCAGTACCCTCCTTGGGAGTCATGGCTACACCTTC. Translated, it gives CASTLLGSHGYTF.

The chain couples TRBV7-9 to TRBJ2-1; D is ambiguous. Looked up from germline, CDR1 is SEHNR and CDR2 is FQNEAQ (reference sequence). Trimming removed 4 bases at V and 5 bases at J, with 15 bases between. This CDR3 is built from 15 residues. The CDR3 sequence: CASSSRNRVDNEQFF. The DNA for the CDR3 is TGTGCCAGCAGCTCACGAAACCGGGTTGACAATGAGCAGTTCTTC.

This clone showed up just once. The chain combines TRBV6-1 with TRBJ1-4, with D maybe TRBD1 (5 bases). Germline lookup yields CDR1 MNHNS and CDR2 SASEGT. The CDR3 extends over 14 amino acids. V lost 11 bases and J 0 bases, leaving 13 bases between the germline ends. CDR3 DNA: TGTGCCGGCGGACCGACAGCAACTAATGAAAAACTGTTTTTT. Translation: CAGGPTATNEKLFF.

The CDR3 nucleotides read TGTGCCAGCACTCGAGGGACAGGGAACACCGGGGAGCTGTTTTTT. Translated: CASTRGTGNTGELFF. This chain links TRBV6-1 with TRBJ2-2; 8 positions match TRBD1. J gave up 1 base and V 7 bases, and 5 bases lay outside the gene matches. The CDR3 contains 15 residues. CDR1 MNHNS and CDR2 SASEGT come from the germline V gene.

This chain joins TRBV4-3 and TRBJ2-1; the match to TRBD2 covers 13 bases. V trimming: 0 bases; J trimming: 5 bases; junction bases outside the gene matches: 1. In germline, CDR1 is LGHNA, CDR2 YSLEER. CDR3 length equals 16 residues. The CDR3 region is CASSQEGTSGNNEQFF. Written as DNA, the CDR3 is TGCGCCAGCAGCCAAGAAGGGACTAGCGGGAACAATGAGCAGTTCTTC.

The chain links TRBV11-2 to TRBJ1-1; 9 bases align to TRBD1. Germline-derived CDR1 and CDR2 are SGHAT and FQNNGV. This CDR3 comprises 15 residues. J was trimmed by 1 base and V by 5 bases; bases with no gene match: 5. The CDR3 sequence: CASSDRDRENTEAFF. DNA of the CDR3: TGTGCCAGCAGCGACCGGGACAGGGAGAACACTGAAGCTTTCTTT.

This chain links TRBV6-1 with TRBJ1-5; TRBD1 is a possible D gene (6 bases). V lost 6 bases and J lost 4, with 7 bases in between. The CDR3 is 12 amino acids. Per germline, CDR1 MNHNS and CDR2 SASEGT. This CDR3 reads CASRDSNQPQHF. CDR3 bases: TGTGCCAGCAGGGACAGTAATCAGCCCCAGCATTTT.

This chain links TRBV6-4 with TRBJ2-3, with 8 bases matching TRBD2. V was pared by 5 bases and J by 0 bases, with 4 bases of the junction left unmatched. Germline CDR1 and CDR2: MRHNA and SNTAGT. The CDR3 loop spans 15 amino acids. The CDR3: CASSLTSGSTDTQYF. CDR3 in DNA: TGTGCCAGCAGTCTCACTAGCGGAAGCACAGATACGCAGTATTTT.

This chain joins TRBV6-5 and TRBJ2-7, with 9 bases aligning to TRBD1. Germline V CDR1 and CDR2: MNHEY, SVGAGI. The CDR3 has 15 amino acids. With V trimmed by 0 bases and J by 5 bases, 5 bases remained unmatched. The DNA for the CDR3 is TGTGCCAGCAGTTACTCGGGGACAGGGACCCACGAGCAGTACGTC. Protein product: CASSYSGTGTHEQYV.

V and J are TRBV30 and TRBJ1-4, with D unresolved. The germline V and J ends were trimmed by 0 bases and 7 bases, with 9 bases remaining between them. The CDR3 is made up of 13 amino acids. Germline loops: CDR1 GTSNPN, CDR2 SVGIG (reference sequence). CDR3 in amino acids: CAWSVRIGEKLFF. For the CDR3, the DNA is TGTGCCTGGAGTGTTCGTATCGGTGAAAAACTGTTTTTT. Looking up the rest from reference TRBV30 and TRBJ1-4 gives the full variable domain: SQTIHQWPATLVQPVGSPLSLECTVEGTSNPNLYWYRQAAGRGLQLLFYSVGIGQISSEVPQNLSASRPQDRQFILSSKKLLLSDSGFYLCAWSVRIGEKLFFGSGTQLSVL.

The chain combines TRBV7-3 with TRBJ2-1; 10 nucleotides align to TRBD2. This CDR3 contains 15 residues. From germline, CDR1 is SGHTA and CDR2 FQGTGA. V lost 6 bases and J lost 6; bases outside the gene matches: 8. The CDR3 coding sequence is TGTGCCAGCAGATCTAGCGGGGGCCCCTCCAATGAGCAGTTCTTC. This sequence encodes CASRSSGGPSNEQFF.